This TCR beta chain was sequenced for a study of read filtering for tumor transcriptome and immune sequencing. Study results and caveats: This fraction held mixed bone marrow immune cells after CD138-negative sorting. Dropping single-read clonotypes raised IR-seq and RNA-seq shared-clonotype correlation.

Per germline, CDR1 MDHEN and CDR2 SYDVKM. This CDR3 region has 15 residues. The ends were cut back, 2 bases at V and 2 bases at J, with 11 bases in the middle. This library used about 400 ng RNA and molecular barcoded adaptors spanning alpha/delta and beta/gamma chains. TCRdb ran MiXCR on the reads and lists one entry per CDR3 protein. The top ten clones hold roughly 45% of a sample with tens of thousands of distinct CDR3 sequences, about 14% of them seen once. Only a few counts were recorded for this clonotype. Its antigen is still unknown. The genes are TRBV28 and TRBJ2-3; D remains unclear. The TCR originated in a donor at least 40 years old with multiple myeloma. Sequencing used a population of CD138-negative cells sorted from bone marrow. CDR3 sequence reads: CASSLPTEITDTQYF. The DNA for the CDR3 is TGTGCCAGCAGTTTACCTACAGAGATCACAGATACGCAGTATTTT. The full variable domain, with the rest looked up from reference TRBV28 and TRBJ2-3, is DVKVTQSSRYLVKRTGEKVFLECVQDMDHENMFWYRQDPGLGLRLIYFSYDVKMKEKGDIPEGYSVSREKKERFSLILESASTNQTSMYLCASSLPTEITDTQYFGPGTRLTVL.